This T cell receptor (beta chain) was identified during a study of blood T cells in healthy people across ages. RNA extraction gave at least 5.5 micrograms of total RNA per sample. V was pared by 3 bases and J by 1 base, with 9 bases between. The CDR3 spans 14 residues. Germline-derived CDR1 and CDR2 are LGHNA and YSLEER. Primers used in a second PCR of roughly 6 to 12 cycles were a sample-barcoded 5' primer and a J-beta primer mix. In TCRdb, the 5' RACE reads were re-called with MiXCR into one record per CDR3 protein. This table has hundreds of thousands of distinct CDR3 sequences, roughly 26% appearing once. This clonotype was seen at least ten times. Its antigen is not identified. Study-wide results and caveats: Higher naive T cell percentage went strongly together with higher TCR beta diversity. Long-lived donors carried more naive CD4+ cells and greater diversity than aged donors.

The clonotype originates from a woman of 80 years or more in good health. Sequencing used blood. This chain joins TRBV4-3 and TRBJ2-5; D is perhaps TRBD1 (7 bases). The CDR3 coding sequence is TGCGCCAGCAGCCAGCGGGACAGCCAAGAGACCCAGTACTTC. Translated: CASSQRDSQETQYF.